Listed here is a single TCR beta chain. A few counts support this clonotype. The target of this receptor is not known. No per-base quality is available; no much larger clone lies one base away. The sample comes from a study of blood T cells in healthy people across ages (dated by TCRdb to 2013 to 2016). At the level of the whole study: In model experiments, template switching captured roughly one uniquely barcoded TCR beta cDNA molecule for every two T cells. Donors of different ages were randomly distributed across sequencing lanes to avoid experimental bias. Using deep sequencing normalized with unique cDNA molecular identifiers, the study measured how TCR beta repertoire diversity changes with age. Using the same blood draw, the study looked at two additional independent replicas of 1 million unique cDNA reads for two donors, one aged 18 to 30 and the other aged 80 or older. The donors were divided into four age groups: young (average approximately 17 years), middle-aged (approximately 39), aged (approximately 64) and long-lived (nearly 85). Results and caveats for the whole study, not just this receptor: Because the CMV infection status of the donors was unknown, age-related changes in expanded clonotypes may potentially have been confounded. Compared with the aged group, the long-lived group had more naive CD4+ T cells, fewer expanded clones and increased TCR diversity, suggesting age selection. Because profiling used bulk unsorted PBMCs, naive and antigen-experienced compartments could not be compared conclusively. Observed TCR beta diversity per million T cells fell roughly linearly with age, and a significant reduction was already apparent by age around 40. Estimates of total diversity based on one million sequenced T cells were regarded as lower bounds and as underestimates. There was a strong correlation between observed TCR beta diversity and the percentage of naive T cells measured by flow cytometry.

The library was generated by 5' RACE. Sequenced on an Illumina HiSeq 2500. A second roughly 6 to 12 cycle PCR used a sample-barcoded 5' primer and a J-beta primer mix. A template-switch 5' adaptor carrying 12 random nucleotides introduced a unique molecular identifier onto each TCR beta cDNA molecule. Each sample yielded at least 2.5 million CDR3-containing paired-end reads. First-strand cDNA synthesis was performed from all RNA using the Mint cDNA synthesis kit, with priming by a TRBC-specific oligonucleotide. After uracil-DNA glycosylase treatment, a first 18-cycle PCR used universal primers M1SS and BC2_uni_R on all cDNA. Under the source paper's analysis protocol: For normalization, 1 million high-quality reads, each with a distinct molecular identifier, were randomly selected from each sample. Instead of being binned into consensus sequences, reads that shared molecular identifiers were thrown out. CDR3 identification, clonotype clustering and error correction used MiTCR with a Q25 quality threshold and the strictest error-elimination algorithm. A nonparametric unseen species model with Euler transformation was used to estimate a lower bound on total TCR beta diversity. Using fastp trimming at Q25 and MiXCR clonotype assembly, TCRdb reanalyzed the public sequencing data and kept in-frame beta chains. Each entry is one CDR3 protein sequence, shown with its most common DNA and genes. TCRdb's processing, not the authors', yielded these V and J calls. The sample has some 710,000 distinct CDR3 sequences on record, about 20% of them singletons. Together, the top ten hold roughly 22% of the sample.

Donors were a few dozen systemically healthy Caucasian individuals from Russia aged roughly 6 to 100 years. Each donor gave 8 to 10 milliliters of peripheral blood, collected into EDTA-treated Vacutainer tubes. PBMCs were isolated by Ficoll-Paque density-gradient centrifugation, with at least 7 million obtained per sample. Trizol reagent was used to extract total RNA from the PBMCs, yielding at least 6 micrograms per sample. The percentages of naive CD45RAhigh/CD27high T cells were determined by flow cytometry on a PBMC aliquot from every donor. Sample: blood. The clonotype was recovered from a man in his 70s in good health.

The CDR3 sequence is CASRPGGGNTIYF. Read as DNA, the sequence is TGTGCCAGCAGGCCAGGGGGAGGAAACACCATATATTTT. The chain is made from TRBV7-8 and TRBJ1-3, and TRBD1 aligns with 7 junction nucleotides. The junction shows trimming of 6 bases on V and 4 bases on J, and the gene matches do not reach 3 bases of it. The CDR3 has 13 amino acids, counting the end cysteine and phenylalanine. Only the CDR3 portion is preserved as DNA: 39 bases, with reading frame beginning at the first base. The CDR1 and CDR2 encoded by the germline V gene are SGHVS and FQNEAQ.